This T cell receptor beta chain was captured by sequencing in a study of graft-versus-host responses after intestinal transplantation (dated by TCRdb to 2020 to 2022). About the full investigation: The transplants that recipients got were multivisceral, liver-intestinal, or isolated intestinal. Every recipient was given anti-thymocyte globulin induction, followed by around three years of maintenance tacrolimus and steroids. Graft-versus-host and host-versus-graft alloreactive T cell clones were tracked in the graft, circulation and bone marrow after intestinal transplantation using bulk TCR-beta CDR3 sequencing. Alloreactive clones were identified by sequencing pre-transplant mixed lymphocyte reaction products and comparing them with unstimulated pre-transplant donor and recipient T cells. Of the roughly 25 intestinal transplant recipients enrolled in the cohort, one of whom was a retransplant, a few patients without pretransplant specimens were excluded. A peak of at least 4% donor T cells among recipient peripheral blood mononuclear cells was the definition used for donor T cell macrochimerism. Rather than being sequenced by the commercial service, samples from a few later patients were sequenced in-house on an Illumina MiSeq and processed with MiXCR.

About this clone: It has no known antigen specificity. Base qualities were left out, and no much larger clone turns up one base away.

The label giving this sample's time point can be read as: cells obtained before transplantation from donor or recipient. CD3+CD4+ and CD3+CD8+ populations were FACS-sorted from unstimulated pre-transplant donor and recipient cells taken from spleen or lymph nodes. V and J are trimmed by 5 bases and 0 bases, and the gene matches miss 0 bases of the junction. From its cysteine to its phenylalanine, the CDR3 spans 13 amino acids. The CDR3 DNA has 39 bases and is translated from base 1. CDR1 and CDR2 are drawn from the germline V gene (reference sequence): GTSNPN, SVGIG. General conclusions and limits of the study: The conclusions were limited by the relatively low number and heterogeneity of the intestinal transplant patients. Early after transplant, peak levels of circulating GvH clones were associated with declines in HvG clones. Patients with donor T cell macrochimerism had high GvH to HvG T cell clonal ratios in their allografts. GvH clones were found in recipient bone marrow, and some of the GvH clones appeared earlier in ileal mucosa or blood, which is consistent with an intestinal mucosal origin.

Libraries were built with the immunoSEQ multiplex PCR assay. In most patients, genomic DNA was isolated using the Qiagen DNeasy Blood and Tissue Kit and sent frozen to Adaptive Biotechnologies for TCR sequencing. For most patients, high-throughput TCR-beta CDR3 sequencing of genomic DNA was performed by Adaptive Biotechnologies. Processing in the source paper ran as follows. Adaptive's ImmunoSEQ software was the source of the TCR sequencing data for around 20 patients, while a few other patients were processed with MiXCR and VDJtools. CD4 versus CD8 sorting errors were corrected by removing sequences found in both subsets at a frequency ratio below 5:1. CDR3 nucleotide sequences shared between donor and recipient were removed because the origin of such sequences could not be assigned. To be classed as alloreactive, a clone needed at least 2-fold expansion over unstimulated cells and a minimum CFSE-low frequency of 0.002% (template counts) or 0.001% (read counts). Clones detected in sequenced pre-transplant spleen, lymph node, or MLR CFSE-low populations of the donor or recipient were defined as mappable. The cumulative frequency of alloreactive clones was calculated as a percentage of all sequences, weighted by copy number. TCRdb holds this immuneACCESS table with in-frame rearrangements only. Some clones are missing; in checked studies, unresolved V genes explain under half, and the rest has no known cause. The DNA gave D and trimming, while V, J and clone size come from that table. The sample table lists 130,000 to 150,000 clones, 80% to 95% of them with a count of one. The top ten constitute about 0.2% of the sample.

The chain uses TRBV30 and TRBJ1-3; the junction holds 8 bases that match TRBD1. The sample was unstimulated CD4+ T cells sorted from spleen or lymph node cells, taken before intestinal transplant. The clonotype comes from a human donor who received an intestinal transplant. This receptor carries the CDR3 CAWDRGSGNTIYF. At the DNA level, the sequence is TGTGCCTGGGACAGGGGCTCTGGAAACACCATATATTTT.